Listed here is a single T cell receptor beta chain. The data derive from a study of regulatory T cells in long-lasting Graves disease. Study information: Freshly diagnosed Graves' patients had used antithyroid drugs for under 3 months.

The time point was: newly diagnosed GD, antithyroid drugs for less than 3 months. Following extraction of RNA from PBMCs, that RNA was used to make the TCR library. Those enrolled as patients came out of an endocrinology department in Xi'an, China. The germline V gene has CDR1 KGHDR and CDR2 SFDVKD. Germline trimming cut 6 bases from V and 10 bases from J; bases unmatched to any gene: 13. The CDR3 length is 15 residues. TCR beta libraries were built with iRepertoire HTBI primers and Arm-PCR of CDR3 regions. One entry per CDR3 protein, called by TCRdb with MiXCR from the multiplex PCR reads. The sample yields 500,000 or so distinct CDR3 sequences, approximately 14% seen once. These data are also associated with another study on T cells in Graves' hyperthyroidism and ophthalmopathy. As that report states: Researchers ran a first-round RT-PCR on the TCR CDR3 using the HTBI primer set. Most clonotypes that expanded in the thyroid above 0.001 also showed up in blood.

This material consisted of peripheral blood mononuclear cells (PBMCs), taken at new diagnosis, from a patient treated with antithyroid drugs. The genes are TRBV24-1 and TRBJ2-1, with 8 nucleotides matching TRBD2. This receptor was obtained from a woman aged 50 to 60 with Graves disease. DNA for the CDR3: TGTGCCACCAGTCAGCCAGCGGGAGCTGATGACGAGCAGTTCTTC. It translates to CATSQPAGADDEQFF.